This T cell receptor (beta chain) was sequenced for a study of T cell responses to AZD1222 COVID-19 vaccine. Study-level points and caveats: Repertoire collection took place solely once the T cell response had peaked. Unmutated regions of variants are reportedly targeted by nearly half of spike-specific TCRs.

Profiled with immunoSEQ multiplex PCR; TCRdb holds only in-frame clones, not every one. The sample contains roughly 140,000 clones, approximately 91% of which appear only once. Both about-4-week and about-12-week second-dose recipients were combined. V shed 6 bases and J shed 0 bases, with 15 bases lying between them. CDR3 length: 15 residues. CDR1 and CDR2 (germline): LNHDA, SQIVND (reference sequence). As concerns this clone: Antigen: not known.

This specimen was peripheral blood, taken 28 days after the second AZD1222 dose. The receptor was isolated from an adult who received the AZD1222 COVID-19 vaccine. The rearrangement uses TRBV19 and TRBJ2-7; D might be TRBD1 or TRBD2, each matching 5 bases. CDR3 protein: CASSSTWGSSYEQYF. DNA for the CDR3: TGTGCCAGTAGCAGCACTTGGGGGAGCTCCTACGAGCAGTACTTC.